This TCR beta chain is drawn from a study of cytomegalovirus exposure and HLA in healthy donors. The CDR3 runs 15 residues. Germline CDR1 reads MNHEY; CDR2 reads SVGAGI. V shed 6 bases and J 5 bases; nucleotides not matched to a gene: 11. The PCR used 60 Vbeta and 13 Jbeta primers. Profiled with immunoSEQ multiplex PCR; TCRdb holds only in-frame clones, not every one. The sample shows about 110,000 clones, 75% to 80% of them seen only once. The receptor comes from a woman aged 30 to 39 in good health and CMV-seronegative. This sequence joins TRBV6-5 and TRBJ2-5; 8 nucleotides align to TRBD2. The sequencing sample was made of PBMCs. CDR3 nucleotide sequence: TGTGCCAGCAGCCATAGCGGGAAGGACTCGGAGACCCAGTACTTC. This codes for CASSHSGKDSETQYF.